Listed here is a single T cell receptor beta chain. The data were taken from a study of blood T cell repertoires in COVID-19. The overall study: Samples of COVID-19 (acute and convalescent) were obtained from the United States, Italy and Spain.

In the authors' methods: Scientists estimated how many nucleated cells there were by amplifying reference gene primers. The data were produced by immunoSEQ multiplex PCR, yet TCRdb's version contains in-frame clones alone and is incomplete. V, J and clone size reflect that table, while D and trimming were determined from the DNA. The sample includes some 70,000 clones, about 87% seen only once; the top ten take about 7%. The CDR3 loop spans 15 amino acids. Trimming removed 3 bases at V and 2 bases at J, with 14 bases between. From germline, CDR1 is SQVTM and CDR2 ANQGSEA. V and J are TRBV29-1 and TRBJ2-1; D might be TRBD1 (7 bases). Sequencing used peripheral blood. The receptor's source is a woman of 80 years or more with active COVID-19. This chain's CDR3 is CSVDEGRGAYNEQFF. The CDR3 region has the DNA TGCAGCGTTGATGAAGGCAGGGGGGCCTACAATGAGCAGTTCTTC.